The next 12 T cell receptor beta chains were all read from a single sample in a study of post-analysis software for immune sequencing data. Study-wide results and caveats: Patients used about five TRBV segments, including TRBV5-6, TRBV5-1 and TRBV20-1, more often than controls.

These receptors' antigens are unknown. TCR beta libraries were prepared from cDNA with unique molecular identifiers. TCRdb called the PCR reads again in MiXCR, with one record for every CDR3 protein. The sample records roughly 410,000 distinct CDR3 sequences, roughly 36% being singletons. Sequencing was carried out using blood. All receptors come from a girl between 10 and 17 years old with multiple sclerosis.

The V call is TRBV7-9, the J call TRBJ2-2; 9 bases line up with TRBD1. Per the germline V gene, CDR1 is SEHNR and CDR2 is FQNEAQ (reference sequence). This CDR3 contains 16 residues. V dropped 5 bases and J dropped 1; count of bases not matched to a gene: 5. The CDR3, as DNA: TGTGCCAGCAGCCTAACAGGGGGCAAGAACACCGGGGAGCTGTTTTTT. Translation: CASSLTGGKNTGELFF.

The rearrangement links TRBV20-1 to TRBJ1-2, with 8 bases matching TRBD1. This CDR3 is built from 14 residues. The V gene's germline CDR1 is DFQATT and CDR2 SNEGSKA (reference sequence). The J segment lost 7 bases and the V segment lost 3 bases, leaving 10 bases of the junction unmatched. CDR3 region: CSASRPQGAGGYTF. The CDR3 coding sequence is TGCAGTGCTAGTCGCCCCCAGGGGGCGGGTGGCTACACCTTC.

J is TRBJ2-7 and V is TRBV20-1; D gene ambiguous. The CDR3 consists of 10 residues. Germline CDR1 reads DFQATT; CDR2 reads SNEGSKA (reference sequence). V was cut by 5 bases and J by 3 bases, with 5 bases left in between. The DNA of the CDR3 is TGCAGTGCTTCCAACTACGAGCAGTACTTC. Its translation is CSASNYEQYF.

V gene TRBV5-5 combines with J gene TRBJ2-3, with 8 bases matching TRBD2. Germline trimming cut 1 base from V and 3 bases from J; bases unmatched to any gene: 4. Germline V CDR1 and CDR2: SGHKS, YYEKEE (reference sequence). This CDR3 contains 15 residues. CDR3 nucleotide sequence: TGTGCCAGCAGCTTGTATGCGGGAGGAACAGATACGCAGTATTTT. Residues: CASSLYAGGTDTQYF.

The chain recombines TRBV7-9 with TRBJ2-1, with a weak D call TRBD2 (7 bases). CDR3 length: 15 amino acids. The germline V gene has CDR1 SEHNR and CDR2 FQNEAQ (reference sequence). V dropped 5 bases and J dropped 0 bases, with 11 bases sitting between them. The CDR3 DNA is TGTGCCAGCAGCGACCGGGGGGCCTCCTACAATGAGCAGTTCTTC. This encodes CASSDRGASYNEQFF.

This chain uses TRBV20-1 with TRBJ2-1, with 10 bases lining up with TRBD2. The J segment lost 4 bases and the V segment lost 3 bases, leaving 6 bases of the junction unmatched. CDR3 length: 15 amino acids. Germline V lookup: CDR1 DFQATT, CDR2 SNEGSKA (reference sequence). CDR3 sequence: CSASGTSGDYNEQFF. CDR3 in DNA: TGCAGTGCTAGCGGTACTAGCGGGGATTACAATGAGCAGTTCTTC.

This chain joins TRBV5-6 and TRBJ1-5; no clear D gene. CDR3 length equals 13 residues. Trimming removed 1 base at V and 11 bases at J, with 13 bases between. Per germline, CDR1 SGHDT and CDR2 YYEEEE. This chain's CDR3 is CASSLLRSGTQHF. The CDR3 coding sequence is TGTGCCAGCAGCTTGCTCAGATCCGGGACCCAGCATTTT.

Details on this clonotype: A clone one base away is much larger, so this may be a read error. The rearrangement links TRBV7-8 to TRBJ1-1; TRBD1 agrees at 7 bases. Germline V gives CDR1 SGHVS, CDR2 FQNEAQ. The CDR3 spans 13 residues. The V and J ends lost 5 bases and 1 base, in that order; junction bases with no gene match: 1. The CDR3 sequence is CASSGDRNTEAFF. DNA of the CDR3: TGTGCCAGCAGCGGGGACAGGAACACTGAAGCTTTCTTT.

V usage is TRBV5-1 and J usage is TRBJ1-4; 7 nucleotides align to TRBD1. The V segment lost 5 bases and the J segment 1 base; nucleotides outside the gene matches: 11. The CDR3 consists of 17 residues. Germline lookup yields CDR1 SGHRS and CDR2 YFSETQ. In DNA, the CDR3 is TGCGCCAGCAGACGACAGGGCGCCTCGCAAACTAATGAAAAACTGTTTTTT. Translation gives CASRRQGASQTNEKLFF.

The V gene is TRBV25-1, the J gene TRBJ2-7; D not resolved. Germline V CDR1 and CDR2: MGHDK, SYGVNS. V shed 8 bases and J shed 3 bases, with 11 bases lying between them. This CDR3 region has 12 residues. The CDR3 loop is CASGVGLYEQYF. CDR3 coding DNA: TGTGCCAGCGGGGTCGGCCTCTACGAGCAGTACTTC.

For this clonotype: Relative to the germline gene, one junction end is altered; a read error may explain this. The rearrangement links TRBV7-2 to TRBJ2-5, with TRBD2 as a possible D gene (7 bases). In germline, CDR1 is SGHTA, CDR2 FQGNSA. CDR3 length equals 14 residues. For the CDR3, the DNA is TGTGCTAGCAGCTTAGGCGGGGGCGGGAAGACCCAGTACTTC. Its translation is CASSLGGGGKTQYF.

This clonotype was recorded a few times. V is TRBV27 and J is TRBJ1-2; the match to TRBD1 covers 12 bases. This CDR3 is 14 amino acids long. Trimming removed 6 bases from V and 5 bases from J; junction bases left unmatched: 4. Germline V gene lookup returns CDR1 MNHEY and CDR2 SMNVEV (reference sequence). CDR3 loop: CASRGQGAWYGYTF. In nucleotides, the CDR3 is TGTGCCAGCAGGGGACAGGGGGCATGGTATGGCTACACCTTC.